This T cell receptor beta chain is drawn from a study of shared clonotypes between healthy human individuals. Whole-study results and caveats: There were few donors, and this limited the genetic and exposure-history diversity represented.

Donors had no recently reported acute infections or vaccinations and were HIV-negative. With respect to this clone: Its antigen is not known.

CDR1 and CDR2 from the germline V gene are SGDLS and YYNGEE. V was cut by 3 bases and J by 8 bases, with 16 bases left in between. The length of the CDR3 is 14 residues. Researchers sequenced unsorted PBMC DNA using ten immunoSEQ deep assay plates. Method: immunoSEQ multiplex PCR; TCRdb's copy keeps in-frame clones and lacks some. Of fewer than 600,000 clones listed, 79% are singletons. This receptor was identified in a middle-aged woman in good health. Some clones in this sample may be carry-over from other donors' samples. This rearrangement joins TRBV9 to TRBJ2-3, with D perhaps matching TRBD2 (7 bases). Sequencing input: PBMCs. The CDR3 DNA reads TGTGCCAGCAGCGGAGGTGGCGGGGGCCTTACGCAGTATTTT. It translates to CASSGGGGGLTQYF. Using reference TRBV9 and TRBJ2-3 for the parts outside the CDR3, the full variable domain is DSGVTQTPKHLITATGQRVTLRCSPRSGDLSVYWYQQSLDQGLQFLIQYYNGEERAKGNILERFSAQQFPDLHSELNLSSLELGDSALYFCASSGGGGGLTQYFGPGTRLTVL.